This record concerns one T cell receptor (beta chain) sequence. In the authors' methods: Amplification of reference gene primers provided the estimated nucleated cell counts. The protocol was immunoSEQ multiplex PCR, while the TCRdb copy is restricted to in-frame clones and leaves out a portion. V and J calls and clone size are as listed in that table; D and trimming were resolved from the DNA. The sample lists 450,000 or so clones, roughly nine tenths occurring once. CDR3 length equals 15 residues. The trim removed 2 bases at V and 4 bases at J, leaving 6 bases unmatched. CDR1 is KGHSH and CDR2 is LQKENI in the germline V gene. The sample originates from a study of blood T cell repertoires in COVID-19. As for the study in general: Acute and convalescent COVID-19 samples came from the United States, Italy and Spain. From T cells, B-cell-depleted T cells, or PBMCs came the material, which was cDNA or gDNA.

Patients at the Seattle site were enrolled during active infection and followed longitudinally. The sequencing sample was made of peripheral blood. This sequence joins TRBV18 and TRBJ1-2, with 8 bases fitting TRBD1. The TCR comes from a man aged 18-30 years with COVID-19, enrolled during active disease. Written as DNA, the CDR3 is TGTGCCAGCTCACCAAAGACAGGGGAGGGCTATGGCTACACCTTC. It is translated as CASSPKTGEGYGYTF.